Listed below are T cell receptor beta chains from one sample, sequenced in a study of T cell changes during pregnancy in multiple sclerosis. Data came from immunoSEQ multiplex PCR; TCRdb stores just in-frame clones and leaves some out. This sample has approximately 130,000 clones, with about 95% found just once. This material consisted of peripheral blood, taken after pregnancy. The receptors come from a female donor with multiple sclerosis, enrolled in a pregnancy study. CDR3s include the opening cysteine and the closing phenylalanine or tryptophan. A D gene is named only where the DNA matches it firmly. Only part of the rows carry a size: once, few, many, or a class if the clone is expanded.

j_call: TRBJ1-1; d_call: -; v_call: TRBV5-1; clone_size: -; cdr3_nt: TGCGCCAGCAGCTTGGTTCCATCAGGACACTTGAACACTGAAGCTTTCTTT; cdr3_aa: CASSLVPSGHLNTEAFF
j_call: TRBJ1-1; d_call: -; v_call: TRBV5-1; clone_size: -; cdr3_nt: TGCGCCAGCAGCCCGCTACGGGTAGAGAACACTGAAGCTTTCTTT; cdr3_aa: CASSPLRVENTEAFF
j_call: TRBJ2-2; d_call: -; v_call: TRBV19; clone_size: -; cdr3_nt: TGTGCCAGTAGTATAGTATCAGGGGCGCGAAGCACCGGGGAGCTGTTTTTT; cdr3_aa: CASSIVSGARSTGELFF
j_call: TRBJ2-2; d_call: -; v_call: TRBV5-6; clone_size: -; cdr3_nt: TGTGCCAGCAGCTTGGGGAGAAAGCACACCGGGGAGCTGTTTTTT; cdr3_aa: CASSLGRKHTGELFF
j_call: TRBJ1-2; d_call: -; v_call: TRBV6-6; clone_size: -; cdr3_nt: TGTGCCAGCAGTTACAGGGCGGGACCCCAGGAGTATGGCTACACCTTC; cdr3_aa: CASSYRAGPQEYGYTF
j_call: TRBJ2-7; d_call: -; v_call: TRBV4-2; clone_size: -; cdr3_nt: TGTGCCAGCAGCCAAGGAGAGGGTGTAATTGCCTACGAGCAGTACTTC; cdr3_aa: CASSQGEGVIAYEQYF
j_call: TRBJ2-7; d_call: -; v_call: TRBV18; clone_size: -; cdr3_nt: TGTGCCAGCTCACCACCGGTCGGAGCCTACGAGCAGTACTTC; cdr3_aa: CASSPPVGAYEQYF
j_call: TRBJ1-5; d_call: TRBD1; v_call: TRBV15; clone_size: -; cdr3_nt: TGTGCCACCAGCAGAGAAGTAGGGGGACAGAATCAGCCCCAGCATTTT; cdr3_aa: CATSREVGGQNQPQHF
j_call: TRBJ2-1; d_call: -; v_call: TRBV5-4; clone_size: -; cdr3_nt: TGTGCCAGCAGCCCCACTAGCCAGGGCGAGCAGTTCTTC; cdr3_aa: CASSPTSQGEQFF
j_call: TRBJ2-1; d_call: -; v_call: TRBV7-9; clone_size: once; cdr3_nt: TGTGCCAGCAGAACGGACTGGGATGAGCAGTTCTTC; cdr3_aa: CASRTDWDEQFF
j_call: TRBJ2-1; d_call: TRBD1; v_call: TRBV6-4; clone_size: -; cdr3_nt: TGTGCCAGCAGTGACGCAGGGGGTGAGCAGTTCTTC; cdr3_aa: CASSDAGGEQFF
j_call: TRBJ2-7; d_call: -; v_call: TRBV7-6; clone_size: once; cdr3_nt: TGTGCCAGCAGCTTAGGGCCCGACGAGCAGTACTTC; cdr3_aa: CASSLGPDEQYF
j_call: TRBJ2-7; d_call: -; v_call: TRBV21-1; clone_size: -; cdr3_nt: TGTGCCAGCAGCAAACCCTCGCCCTTGGACAGGGGCCCCTACGAGCAGTACTTC; cdr3_aa: CASSKPSPLDRGPYEQYF
j_call: TRBJ2-7; d_call: -; v_call: TRBV7-9; clone_size: -; cdr3_nt: TGTGCCAGCAGCTTACGAGTGGACGAGCAGTACTTC; cdr3_aa: CASSLRVDEQYF
j_call: TRBJ1-1; d_call: -; v_call: TRBV6-5; clone_size: -; cdr3_nt: TGTGCCACCAGACTACTCATGAACACTGAAGCTTTCTTT; cdr3_aa: CATRLLMNTEAFF
j_call: TRBJ1-4; d_call: -; v_call: TRBV4-1; clone_size: -; cdr3_nt: TGCGCCAGCAGCCAACCGCACGGACAGCCTAATGAAAAACTGTTTTTT; cdr3_aa: CASSQPHGQPNEKLFF
j_call: TRBJ1-2; d_call: -; v_call: TRBV28; clone_size: -; cdr3_nt: TGTGCCAGCAGTTTAGGGGGGGCGCCTGGCTACACCTTC; cdr3_aa: CASSLGGAPGYTF
j_call: TRBJ1-4; d_call: TRBD1; v_call: TRBV25-1; clone_size: -; cdr3_nt: TGTGCCAGCAGTGAACGGGGGACAGCCCTTAATGAAAAACTGTTTTTT; cdr3_aa: CASSERGTALNEKLFF
j_call: TRBJ2-1; d_call: TRBD1; v_call: TRBV18; clone_size: once; cdr3_nt: TGTGCCAGCTCACCACCCTCGGGACAGGTATTAAATGAGCAGTTCTTC; cdr3_aa: CASSPPSGQVLNEQFF
j_call: TRBJ2-5; d_call: TRBD2; v_call: TRBV28; clone_size: -; cdr3_nt: TGTGCCAGCAGTCCTAGAGACGGACTAGCGGGTGAGACCCAGTACTTC; cdr3_aa: CASSPRDGLAGETQYF
j_call: TRBJ1-2; d_call: -; v_call: TRBV18; clone_size: -; cdr3_nt: TGTGCCAGCTCACTGCAGGGCAGTTCTGGCTACACCTTC; cdr3_aa: CASSLQGSSGYTF
j_call: TRBJ1-5; d_call: -; v_call: TRBV28; clone_size: few; cdr3_nt: TGTGCCAGCAAACTGGGCATTCAGCCCCAGCATTTT; cdr3_aa: CASKLGIQPQHF
j_call: TRBJ2-1; d_call: TRBD1; v_call: TRBV15; clone_size: -; cdr3_nt: TGTGCCACCAGCTATGGGACAGGCACCTACAATGAGCAGTTCTTC; cdr3_aa: CATSYGTGTYNEQFF
j_call: TRBJ2-1; d_call: TRBD1; v_call: TRBV5-6; clone_size: -; cdr3_nt: TGTGCCAGCAGGAGACAGGGTTCCTACAATGAGCAGTTCTTC; cdr3_aa: CASRRQGSYNEQFF
j_call: TRBJ2-2; d_call: TRBD2; v_call: TRBV11-2; clone_size: few; cdr3_nt: TGTGCCAGCAGCCTCGCGGGACTAGCGGGAAGAACCGGGGAGCTGTTTTTT; cdr3_aa: CASSLAGLAGRTGELFF
j_call: TRBJ2-5; d_call: TRBD2; v_call: TRBV10-3; clone_size: -; cdr3_nt: TGTGCCATCAGTGGGGGACTAGCGGGAGGAGAGGAGACCCAGTACTTC; cdr3_aa: CAISGGLAGGEETQYF
j_call: TRBJ2-3; d_call: TRBD2; v_call: TRBV5-1; clone_size: once; cdr3_nt: TGCGCCAGCAGCCCCACTAGCGCTCGACGGGATACGCAGTATTTT; cdr3_aa: CASSPTSARRDTQYF
j_call: TRBJ2-7; d_call: -; v_call: TRBV7-2; clone_size: -; cdr3_nt: TGTGCCAGCAGCCCCCTAGGTTGGGAGCAGTACTTC; cdr3_aa: CASSPLGWEQYF
j_call: TRBJ1-5; d_call: -; v_call: TRBV21-1; clone_size: -; cdr3_nt: TGTGCCAGCAGCAAAGGGAGGAGGGAGCCCCAGCATTTT; cdr3_aa: CASSKGRREPQHF
j_call: TRBJ2-7; d_call: TRBD1; v_call: TRBV28; clone_size: -; cdr3_nt: TGTGCCAGCCGGACAGGGGGGTCCTACGAGCAGTACTTC; cdr3_aa: CASRTGGSYEQYF
j_call: TRBJ2-7; d_call: -; v_call: TRBV5-1; clone_size: -; cdr3_nt: TGCGCCAGCAGCTTGGGTGGGAGTCCTACCTACGAGCAGTACTTC; cdr3_aa: CASSLGGSPTYEQYF
j_call: TRBJ2-1; d_call: -; v_call: TRBV11-1; clone_size: -; cdr3_nt: TGTGCCAGCAGCTTGACGTCGAGGGATGAGCAGTTCTTC; cdr3_aa: CASSLTSRDEQFF
j_call: TRBJ2-3; d_call: -; v_call: TRBV15; clone_size: -; cdr3_nt: TGTGCCACCAGCAGAGTCAGCGGTAGCACAGATACGCAGTATTTT; cdr3_aa: CATSRVSGSTDTQYF
j_call: TRBJ2-5; d_call: -; v_call: TRBV6-5; clone_size: -; cdr3_nt: TGTGCCAGCAGATCACTAGGGACCCAGTACTTC; cdr3_aa: CASRSLGTQYF
j_call: TRBJ1-1; d_call: -; v_call: TRBV5-1; clone_size: few; cdr3_nt: TGCGCCAGCAGCTTCCGGTGGGAGGCGAACACTGAAGCTTTCTTT; cdr3_aa: CASSFRWEANTEAFF
j_call: TRBJ2-5; d_call: TRBD2; v_call: TRBV2; clone_size: -; cdr3_nt: TGTGCCAGCAGTGGGTGGCGGGGGGTTCTCCAAGAGACCCAGTACTTC; cdr3_aa: CASSGWRGVLQETQYF
j_call: TRBJ2-1; d_call: TRBD1; v_call: TRBV5-8; clone_size: -; cdr3_nt: TGTGCCAGTATTTCCGGGACAGATGTGTGGGGTGAGCAGTTCTTC; cdr3_aa: CASISGTDVWGEQFF
j_call: TRBJ2-5; d_call: TRBD1; v_call: TRBV7-2; clone_size: -; cdr3_nt: TGTGCCAGCAACGCGGGACAGGCCGGAGAGACCCAGTACTTC; cdr3_aa: CASNAGQAGETQYF
j_call: TRBJ2-3; d_call: TRBD1; v_call: TRBV5-3; clone_size: -; cdr3_nt: TGTGCCAGAAGCCCACTCAACACCGGGACAGGGGGAACCAACCCACCCTCGGATACGCAGTATTTT; cdr3_aa: CARSPLNTGTGGTNPPSDTQYF
j_call: TRBJ2-5; d_call: -; v_call: TRBV28; clone_size: -; cdr3_nt: TGTGCCAGCAGTTTATTTCCAGGAGGGACCCAGTACTTC; cdr3_aa: CASSLFPGGTQYF
j_call: TRBJ2-2; d_call: TRBD2; v_call: TRBV27; clone_size: -; cdr3_nt: TGTGCCAGCAGTTTCTTTTCTAGCGGAGACACCGGGGAGCTGTTTTTT; cdr3_aa: CASSFFSSGDTGELFF
j_call: TRBJ2-3; d_call: -; v_call: TRBV19; clone_size: -; cdr3_nt: TGTGCCAGTAAGACTGCCAGCACAGATACGCAGTATTTT; cdr3_aa: CASKTASTDTQYF
j_call: TRBJ2-1; d_call: TRBD2; v_call: TRBV28; clone_size: once; cdr3_nt: TGTGCCAGCAGTTTCCCCCCGGGACTAGCGGATTACAATGAGCAGTTCTTC; cdr3_aa: CASSFPPGLADYNEQFF
j_call: TRBJ2-7; d_call: TRBD1; v_call: TRBV18; clone_size: -; cdr3_nt: TGTGCCAGCTCACCATTCGGTGGGACAGGGGGCTACGAGCAGTACTTC; cdr3_aa: CASSPFGGTGGYEQYF
j_call: TRBJ2-3; d_call: TRBD2; v_call: TRBV28; clone_size: -; cdr3_nt: TGTGCCAGCAGTGATCCGGGACTAGCGGGAGTAGTGGGTGCAGATACGCAGTATTTT; cdr3_aa: CASSDPGLAGVVGADTQYF
j_call: TRBJ2-1; d_call: TRBD2; v_call: TRBV6-1; clone_size: -; cdr3_nt: TGTGCCAGCAGTGATCTTCCCAGCGGGATTTACAATGAGCAGTTCTTC; cdr3_aa: CASSDLPSGIYNEQFF
j_call: TRBJ2-7; d_call: TRBD1; v_call: TRBV28; clone_size: -; cdr3_nt: TGTGCCAGCAGCCTCTGGGGGACAGGAGTCTCCTACGAGCAGTACTTC; cdr3_aa: CASSLWGTGVSYEQYF
j_call: TRBJ1-2; d_call: -; v_call: TRBV9; clone_size: -; cdr3_nt: TGTGCCAGCAGCGTAGCTTGGAGGGGTGGGGGCTACACCTTC; cdr3_aa: CASSVAWRGGGYTF
j_call: TRBJ2-7; d_call: TRBD2; v_call: TRBV4-3; clone_size: -; cdr3_nt: TGCGCCAGTTCCCTCGGGACTAGCGGGTACGAGCAGTACTTC; cdr3_aa: CASSLGTSGYEQYF
j_call: TRBJ2-1; d_call: TRBD1; v_call: TRBV14; clone_size: -; cdr3_nt: TGTGCCAGCAGCCACCGGGACAGGGTCAATGAGCAGTTCTTC; cdr3_aa: CASSHRDRVNEQFF
j_call: TRBJ1-2; d_call: -; v_call: TRBV7-2; clone_size: once; cdr3_nt: TGTGCCAGCAGCTTAGGTTCTGCTAACTATGGCTACACCTTC; cdr3_aa: CASSLGSANYGYTF
j_call: TRBJ2-5; d_call: TRBD2; v_call: TRBV18; clone_size: -; cdr3_nt: TGTGCCAGCTCACTCCTTCCGGGGCGGGAGCAAGAGACCCAGTACTTC; cdr3_aa: CASSLLPGREQETQYF
j_call: TRBJ2-2; d_call: -; v_call: TRBV4-3; clone_size: -; cdr3_nt: TGCGCCAGTGGGGTGGGCAGGGCGGTAACCGGGGAGCTGTTTTTT; cdr3_aa: CASGVGRAVTGELFF
j_call: TRBJ2-1; d_call: -; v_call: TRBV29-1; clone_size: -; cdr3_nt: TGCAGCGTTGAAGCTTGGGATAGCGCGATCAACAATGAGCAGTTCTTC; cdr3_aa: CSVEAWDSAINNEQFF